This T cell receptor (beta chain) emerged from a study of Ad26.COV2.S vaccination and SARS-CoV-2 variants. At the level of the study: Donor was one of the participants in the Ad26.COV2.S arm of the COV1001 trial. Whole-study results and caveats: Spike-specific CD8+ and CD4+ T cell responses reportedly showed substantial breadth after vaccination. Spike-specific TCR breadth was greater after Ad26.COV2.S than placebo.

CDR3 size: 17 residues. V was clipped by 4 bases and J by 3 bases; unmatched bases: 6. Germline CDR1 KGHDR, CDR2 SFDVKD. Assay: immunoSEQ multiplex PCR; the TCRdb copy retains only in-frame clones and omits some. The sample holds roughly 420,000 clones, 85% to 90% seen once. Indicated treatment: 19 received Ad26.COV2.S at low or high dose, single or two shots; roughly 5 received placebo; per-sample allocation not given. Following the first vaccine or placebo injection, samples were taken on day 63. In the case of this clone: Its target is unknown.

This sample comprised peripheral blood, obtained in a trial of Ad26.COV2.S vaccine versus placebo. The chain links TRBV24-1 to TRBJ2-1; 12 bases are a match to TRBD2. The receptor was isolated from a person between 18 and 65 years old who received the Ad26.COV2.S COVID-19 vaccine or a placebo. The CDR3 DNA reads as TGTGCCACCAGTGACTCCGGACTAGCGGGACTCTACAATGAGCAGTTCTTC. This gives the protein CATSDSGLAGLYNEQFF.